The clone carrying this T cell receptor beta chain was detected ten times or more. The antigen remains undetermined. From germline, CDR1 is DFQATT and CDR2 SNEGSKA (reference sequence). The trim removed 5 bases at V and 3 bases at J, leaving 5 bases unmatched. The CDR3 spans 14 residues. This record comes from a study of T cells in Graves' hyperthyroidism and ophthalmopathy. Study conclusions and caveats: Ophthalmopathy, which appeared later, was predicted by the model a median approximately 6 months before onset.

Amplification of TCR beta CDR3 regions used RNA as the template. In the first-round RT-PCR of the TCR CDR3, the HTBI primer set was used. Using its own MiXCR run on the multiplex PCR reads, TCRdb lists one record per CDR3 protein. The table has 610,000 or so distinct CDR3 sequences, about 43% seen once; the top ten hold roughly 7.7%. This chain links TRBV20-1 with TRBJ1-3; 9 bases are a match to TRBD1. The receptor was derived from a woman aged 18-30 years with Graves' hyperthyroidism. The source material was peripheral blood or thyroid tissue (not recorded which). The CDR3 DNA sequence: TGCAGTGCTGAACCGGGACAGGGTGGAAACACCATATATTTT. Its translation: CSAEPGQGGNTIYF.